Below are 8 T cell receptor beta chains sequenced from a single sample in a study of blood T cell repertoires in COVID-19. Data came from immunoSEQ multiplex PCR; TCRdb stores just in-frame clones and leaves some out. The sample consists of 250,000 to 350,000 clones, around 90% of them appearing once. Sequenced material: PBMCs or T cells enriched from blood (not recorded which). The receptor source for this set is a woman between 45 and 65 years old who had recovered from COVID-19.

V and J are TRBV7-6 and TRBJ1-1; D may be TRBD1 (5 bases). The germline V gene has CDR1 SGHVS and CDR2 FNYEAQ. Trimming cost V 4 bases and J 2 bases, with 14 bases left between them. This CDR3 contains 15 residues. CDR3 DNA: TGTGCCAGCAGCTCGTTACAGTGGGGCAACACTGAAGCTTTCTTT. Translation: CASSSLQWGNTEAFF.

The chain couples TRBV7-2 to TRBJ1-3, with D possibly being TRBD1 (5 bases). Germline CDR1 and CDR2: SGHTA and FQGNSA. The germline V and J ends were trimmed by 1 base and 3 bases, with 7 bases remaining between them. CDR3 length equals 14 residues. The chain's CDR3 is CASSLGQIGNTIYF. The CDR3 nucleotides read TGTGCCAGCAGCTTAGGACAGATTGGAAACACCATATATTTT.

J is TRBJ2-2 and V is TRBV14; TRBD1 matches at 9 bases. The junction had 5 bases not matched to a gene; V was cut back by 2 bases and J by 4 bases. Germline-derived CDR1 and CDR2 are SGHDN and FVKESK. The CDR3 is 16 amino acids. In DNA, the CDR3 is TGTGCCAGCAGCCAACCGACAGGGGGTACCACCGGGGAGCTGTTTTTT. This codes for CASSQPTGGTTGELFF.

This clone came up a few times. The V gene is TRBV5-6, the J gene TRBJ2-1, with 8 positions matching TRBD1. The V segment lost 5 bases and the J segment 0 bases; nucleotides outside the gene matches: 7. This CDR3 region has 16 residues. In germline, CDR1 is SGHDT, CDR2 YYEEEE. CDR3 bases: TGTGCCAGCAGGGAACAGGGGGTAACCTCCTACAATGAGCAGTTCTTC. Protein product: CASREQGVTSYNEQFF.

The genes are TRBV6-2 or TRBV6-3 and TRBJ2-7; 14 bases match TRBD2. CDR1 is MNHEY and CDR2 is SVGEGT in the germline V gene. Germline trimming cut 0 bases from V and 0 bases from J; bases unmatched to any gene: 7. The CDR3 covers 19 residues. In DNA form, the CDR3 reads TGTGCCAGCAGTTACTCGTGGACTAGCGGGAGGCTAGGCTCCTACGAGCAGTACTTC. Encoded protein: CASSYSWTSGRLGSYEQYF.

This chain connects TRBV9 to TRBJ2-5; D is possibly TRBD2 (6 bases). Deletions cut 1 base from V and 4 bases from J, with 8 bases between. Germline CDR1 SGDLS, CDR2 YYNGEE. This CDR3 comprises 13 residues. CDR3 nucleotide sequence: TGTGCCAGCAGCGTAACGGGAGTAGAGACCCAGTACTTC. Translation gives CASSVTGVETQYF.

The chain uses TRBV5-6 and TRBJ1-2; D gene ambiguous. Trimming left V 1 base short and J 4 bases short, with 14 bases between. This CDR3 is 15 amino acids long. CDR1 is SGHDT, CDR2 YYEEEE, per germline. CDR3 DNA: TGTGCCAGCAGCTTGTTTCAGGCAATCTCCTATGGCTACACCTTC. This gives the protein CASSLFQAISYGYTF. The variable domain in full, with the rest retrieved from reference TRBV5-6 and TRBJ1-2, is DAGVTQSPTHLIKTRGQQVTLRCSPKSGHDTVSWYQQALGQGPQFIFQYYEEEERQRGNFPDRFSGHQFPNYSSELNVNALLLGDSALYLCASSLFQAISYGYTFGSGTRLTVV.

The chain has TRBV6-6 and TRBJ2-1; D might be TRBD2 (5 bases). The CDR3 spans 11 residues. V was shortened by 5 bases and J by 10 bases, with 9 bases between the two germline ends. Germline V gives CDR1 MNHNY, CDR2 SVGAGI (reference sequence). The CDR3 sequence: CASSTRDEQFF. As DNA, the CDR3 is TGTGCCAGCAGTACTAGAGACGAGCAGTTCTTC.